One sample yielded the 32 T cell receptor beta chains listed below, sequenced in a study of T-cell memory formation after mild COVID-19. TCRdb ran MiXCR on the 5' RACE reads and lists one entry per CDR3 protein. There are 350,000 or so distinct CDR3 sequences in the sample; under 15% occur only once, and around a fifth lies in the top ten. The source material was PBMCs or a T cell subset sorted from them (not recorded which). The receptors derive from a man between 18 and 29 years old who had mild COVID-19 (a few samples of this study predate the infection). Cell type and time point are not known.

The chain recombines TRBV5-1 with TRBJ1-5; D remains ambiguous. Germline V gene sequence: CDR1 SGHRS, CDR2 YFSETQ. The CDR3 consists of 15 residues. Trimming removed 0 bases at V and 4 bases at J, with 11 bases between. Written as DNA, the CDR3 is TGCGCCAGCAGCTTGGCCTACGGCGTGAATCAGCCCCAGCATTTT. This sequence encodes CASSLAYGVNQPQHF.

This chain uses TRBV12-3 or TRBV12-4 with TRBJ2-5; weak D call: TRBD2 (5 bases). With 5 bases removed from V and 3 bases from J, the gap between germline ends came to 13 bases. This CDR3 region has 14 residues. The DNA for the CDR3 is TGTGCCAGCAGTCAAGGACTGGCTAAAGAGACCCAGTACTTC. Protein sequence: CASSQGLAKETQYF.

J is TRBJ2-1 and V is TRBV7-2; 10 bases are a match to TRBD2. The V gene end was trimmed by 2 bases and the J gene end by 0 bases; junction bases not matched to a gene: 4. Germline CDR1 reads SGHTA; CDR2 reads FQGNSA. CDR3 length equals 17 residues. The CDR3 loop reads CASSLSGGGSSYNEQFF. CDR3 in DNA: TGTGCCAGCAGCTTAAGCGGGGGGGGTAGCTCCTACAATGAGCAGTTCTTC. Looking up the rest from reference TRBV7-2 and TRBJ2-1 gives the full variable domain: GAGVSQSPSNKVTEKGKDVELRCDPISGHTALYWYRQSLGQGLEFLIYFQGNSAPDKSGLPSDRFSAERTGGSVSTLTIQRTQQEDSAVYLCASSLSGGGSSYNEQFFGPGTRLTVL.

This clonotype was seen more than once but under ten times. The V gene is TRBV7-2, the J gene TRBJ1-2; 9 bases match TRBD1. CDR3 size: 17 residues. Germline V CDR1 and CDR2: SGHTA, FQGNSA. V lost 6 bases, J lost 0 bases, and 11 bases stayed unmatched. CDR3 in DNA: TGTGCCAGCAGGCTACAGGGGGCGCTTGCCGCTAACTATGGCTACACCTTC. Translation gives CASRLQGALAANYGYTF.

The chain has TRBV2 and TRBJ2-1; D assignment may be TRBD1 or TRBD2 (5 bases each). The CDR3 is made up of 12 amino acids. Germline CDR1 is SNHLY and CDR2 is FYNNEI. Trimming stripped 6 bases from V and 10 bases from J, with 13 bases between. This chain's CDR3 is CASSRDGGEQFF. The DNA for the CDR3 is TGTGCCAGCAGCAGGGACGGTGGGGAGCAGTTCTTC.

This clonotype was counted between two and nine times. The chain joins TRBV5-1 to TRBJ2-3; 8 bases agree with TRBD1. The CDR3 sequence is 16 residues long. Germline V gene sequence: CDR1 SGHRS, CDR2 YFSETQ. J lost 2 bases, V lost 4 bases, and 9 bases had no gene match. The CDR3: CASSVTGGSFTDTQYF. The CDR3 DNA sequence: TGCGCCAGCAGCGTTACAGGGGGAAGTTTCACAGATACGCAGTATTTT.

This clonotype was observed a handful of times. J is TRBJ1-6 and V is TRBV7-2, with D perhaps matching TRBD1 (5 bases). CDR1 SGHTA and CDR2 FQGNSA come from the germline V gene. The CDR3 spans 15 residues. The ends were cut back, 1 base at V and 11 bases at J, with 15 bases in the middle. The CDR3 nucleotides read TGTGCCAGCAGCTTAGGAGGGCAGGGCATGACACCCCTCCACTTT. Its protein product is CASSLGGQGMTPLHF. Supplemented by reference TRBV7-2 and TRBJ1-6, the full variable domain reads GAGVSQSPSNKVTEKGKDVELRCDPISGHTALYWYRQSLGQGLEFLIYFQGNSAPDKSGLPSDRFSAERTGGSVSTLTIQRTQQEDSAVYLCASSLGGQGMTPLHFGNGTRLTVT.

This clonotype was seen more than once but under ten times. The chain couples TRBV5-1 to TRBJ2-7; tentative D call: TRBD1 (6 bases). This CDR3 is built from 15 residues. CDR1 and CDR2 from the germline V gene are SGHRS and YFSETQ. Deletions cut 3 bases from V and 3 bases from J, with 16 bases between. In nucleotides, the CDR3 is TGCGCCAGCAGCTCCCGTGGTGGGGGCCTCTACGAGCAGTACTTC. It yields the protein CASSSRGGGLYEQYF.

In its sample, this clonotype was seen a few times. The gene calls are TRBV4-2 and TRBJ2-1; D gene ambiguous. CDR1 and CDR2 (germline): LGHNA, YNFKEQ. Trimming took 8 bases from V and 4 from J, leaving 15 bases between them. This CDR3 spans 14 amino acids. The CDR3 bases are TGTGCCAGCTCCAAGGTTAAGGGATACAATGAGCAGTTCTTC. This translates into CASSKVKGYNEQFF.

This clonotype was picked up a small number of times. As DNA, the CDR3 is TGTGCCAGCAGCCGGCAGGGTGTAGCATCCTACGAGCAGTACGTC. This translates into CASSRQGVASYEQYV. This chain uses TRBV7-2 with TRBJ2-7; possibly TRBD1 for D (5 bases). Trimming shortened V by 5 bases and J by 1 base, and 15 bases separated the two germline ends. The CDR3 loop spans 15 amino acids. The germline V gene has CDR1 SGHTA and CDR2 FQGNSA.

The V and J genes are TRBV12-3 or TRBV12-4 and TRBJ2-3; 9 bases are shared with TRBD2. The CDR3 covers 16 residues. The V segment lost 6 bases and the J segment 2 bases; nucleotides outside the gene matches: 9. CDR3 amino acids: CASSSPIAGDTDTQYF. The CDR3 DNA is TGTGCCAGCAGCTCCCCCATAGCGGGGGACACAGATACGCAGTATTTT.

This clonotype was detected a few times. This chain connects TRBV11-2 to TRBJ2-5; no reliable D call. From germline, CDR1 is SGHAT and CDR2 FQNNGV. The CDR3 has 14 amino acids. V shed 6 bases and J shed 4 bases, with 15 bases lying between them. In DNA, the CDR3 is TGTGCCAGCAGTCCGGGTCCAGACCGAGAGACCCAGTACTTC. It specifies CASSPGPDRETQYF.

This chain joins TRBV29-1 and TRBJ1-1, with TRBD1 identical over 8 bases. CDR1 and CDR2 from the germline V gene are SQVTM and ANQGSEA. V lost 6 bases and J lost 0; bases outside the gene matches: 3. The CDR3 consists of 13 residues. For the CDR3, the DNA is TGCAGCGTACCGGGACAGGTGAACACTGAAGCTTTCTTT. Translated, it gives CSVPGQVNTEAFF.

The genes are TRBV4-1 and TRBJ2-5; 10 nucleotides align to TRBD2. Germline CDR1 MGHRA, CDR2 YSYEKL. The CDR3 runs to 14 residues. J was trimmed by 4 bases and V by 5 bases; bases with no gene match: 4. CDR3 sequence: CASSGRLAGETQYF. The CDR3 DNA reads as TGCGCCAGCAGCGGCCGACTAGCGGGAGAGACCCAGTACTTC.

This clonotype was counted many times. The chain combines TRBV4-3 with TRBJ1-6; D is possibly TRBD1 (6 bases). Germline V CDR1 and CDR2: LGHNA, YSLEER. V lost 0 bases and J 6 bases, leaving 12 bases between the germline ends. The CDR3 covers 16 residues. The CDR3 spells CASSQDGRGPNSPLHF. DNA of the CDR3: TGCGCCAGCAGCCAAGATGGCAGGGGACCTAATTCACCCCTCCACTTT.

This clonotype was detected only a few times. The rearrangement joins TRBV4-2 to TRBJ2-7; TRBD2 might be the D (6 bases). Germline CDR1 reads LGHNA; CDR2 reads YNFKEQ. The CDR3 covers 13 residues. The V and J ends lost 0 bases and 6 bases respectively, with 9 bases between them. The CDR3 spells CASSQEGGVEQYF. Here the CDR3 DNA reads TGTGCCAGCAGCCAAGAAGGCGGGGTCGAGCAGTACTTC.

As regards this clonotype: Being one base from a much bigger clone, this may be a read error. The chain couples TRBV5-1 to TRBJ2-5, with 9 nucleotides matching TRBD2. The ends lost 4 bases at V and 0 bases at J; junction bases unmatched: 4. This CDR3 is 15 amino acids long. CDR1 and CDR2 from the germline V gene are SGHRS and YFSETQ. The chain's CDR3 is CASSRIAGDQETQYF. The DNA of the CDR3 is TGCGCCAGCAGCCGTATAGCGGGAGACCAAGAGACCCAGTACTTC. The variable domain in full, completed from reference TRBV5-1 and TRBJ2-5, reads KAGVTQTPRYLIKTRGQQVTLSCSPISGHRSVSWYQQTPGQGLQFLFEYFSETQRNKGNFPGRFSGRQFSNSRSEMNVSTLELGDSALYLCASSRIAGDQETQYFGPGTRLLVL.

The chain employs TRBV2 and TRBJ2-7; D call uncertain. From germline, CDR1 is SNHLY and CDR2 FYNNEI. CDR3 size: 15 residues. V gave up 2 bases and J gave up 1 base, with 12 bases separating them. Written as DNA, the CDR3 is TGTGCCAGCAGTGAACTCCAGGACCTATCCTACGAGCAGTACGTC. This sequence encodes CASSELQDLSYEQYV.

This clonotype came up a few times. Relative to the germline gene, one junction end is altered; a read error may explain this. Here the CDR3 reads CAITGALLSF. CDR3 nucleotides: TGCGCCATCACAGGGGCCCTCCTTAGCTTC. The chain employs TRBV23-1 and TRBJ2-4; 7 bases line up with TRBD1. TRBV23-1 is assigned to the ORF class and has an uncertain function. The CDR3 length is 10 residues.

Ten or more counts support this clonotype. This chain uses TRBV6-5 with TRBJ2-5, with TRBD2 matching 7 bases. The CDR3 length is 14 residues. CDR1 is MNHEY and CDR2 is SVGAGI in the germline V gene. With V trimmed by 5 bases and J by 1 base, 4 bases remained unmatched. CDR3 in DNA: TGTGCCAGCAGTCAGTCTAGCGGCCAAGAGACCCAGTACTTC. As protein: CASSQSSGQETQYF.

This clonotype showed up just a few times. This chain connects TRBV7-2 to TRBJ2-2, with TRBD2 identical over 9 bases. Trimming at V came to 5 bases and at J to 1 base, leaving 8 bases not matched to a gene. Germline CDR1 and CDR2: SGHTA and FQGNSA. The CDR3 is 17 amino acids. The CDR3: CASSLLPAGGNTGELFF. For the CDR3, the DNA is TGTGCCAGCAGCCTGCTACCAGCGGGGGGGAACACCGGGGAGCTGTTTTTT.

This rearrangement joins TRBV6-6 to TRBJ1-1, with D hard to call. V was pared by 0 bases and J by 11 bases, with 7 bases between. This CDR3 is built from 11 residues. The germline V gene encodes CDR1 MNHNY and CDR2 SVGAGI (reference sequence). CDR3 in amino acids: CASSYSGQAFF. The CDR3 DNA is TGTGCCAGCAGTTACTCGGGTCAGGCTTTCTTT.

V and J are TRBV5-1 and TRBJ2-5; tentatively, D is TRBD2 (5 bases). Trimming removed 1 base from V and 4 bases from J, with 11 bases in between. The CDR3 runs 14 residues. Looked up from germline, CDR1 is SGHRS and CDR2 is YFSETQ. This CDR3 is CASSLKLAAETQYF. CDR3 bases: TGCGCCAGCAGCTTGAAGCTAGCAGCAGAGACCCAGTACTTC.

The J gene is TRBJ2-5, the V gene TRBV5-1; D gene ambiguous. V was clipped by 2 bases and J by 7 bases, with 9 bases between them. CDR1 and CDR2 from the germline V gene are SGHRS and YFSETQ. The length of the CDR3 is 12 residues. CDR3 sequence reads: CASSLQETTQYF. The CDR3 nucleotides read TGCGCCAGCAGCTTACAAGAGACGACCCAGTACTTC.

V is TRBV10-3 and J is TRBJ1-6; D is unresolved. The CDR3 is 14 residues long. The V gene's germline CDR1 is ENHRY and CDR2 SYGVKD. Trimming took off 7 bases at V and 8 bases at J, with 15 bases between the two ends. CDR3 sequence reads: CAITTDPRDSPLHF. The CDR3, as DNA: TGTGCCATCACCACGGACCCGAGGGATTCACCCCTCCACTTT.

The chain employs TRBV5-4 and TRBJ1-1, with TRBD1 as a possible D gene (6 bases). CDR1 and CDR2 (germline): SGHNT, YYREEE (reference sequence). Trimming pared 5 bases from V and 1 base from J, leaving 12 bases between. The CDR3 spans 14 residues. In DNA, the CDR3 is TGTGCCAGCAGGGGGGGCGGGTCGAACACTGAAGCTTTCTTT. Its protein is CASRGGGSNTEAFF. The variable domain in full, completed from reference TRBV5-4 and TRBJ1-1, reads ETGVTQSPTHLIKTRGQQVTLRCSSQSGHNTVSWYQQALGQGPQFIFQYYREEENGRGNFPPRFSGLQFPNYSSELNVNALELDDSALYLCASRGGGSNTEAFFGQGTRLTVV.

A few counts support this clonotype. In DNA form, the CDR3 reads TGCAGCGTTGAAGATCTTGGCGTCCACACCTTC. Residues: CSVEDLGVHTF. The V call is TRBV29-1, the J call TRBJ1-2; D not resolved. The CDR3 has 11 amino acids. Germline V gene lookup returns CDR1 SQVTM and CDR2 ANQGSEA. The ends were cut back, 0 bases at V and 12 bases at J, with 11 bases in the middle.

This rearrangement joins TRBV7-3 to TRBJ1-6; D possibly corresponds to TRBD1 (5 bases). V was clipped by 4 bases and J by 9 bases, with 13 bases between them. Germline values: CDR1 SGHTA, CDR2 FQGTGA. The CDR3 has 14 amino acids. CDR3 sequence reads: CASSSVAGSSPLHF. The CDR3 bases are TGTGCCAGCAGCTCCGTGGCAGGGAGTTCACCCCTCCACTTT.

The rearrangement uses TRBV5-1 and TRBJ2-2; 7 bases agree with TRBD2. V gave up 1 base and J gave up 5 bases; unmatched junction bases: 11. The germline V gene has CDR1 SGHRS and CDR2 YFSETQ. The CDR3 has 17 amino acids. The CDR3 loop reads CASSLPSGGGGTGELFF. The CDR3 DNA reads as TGCGCCAGCAGCTTGCCCTCTGGCGGGGGTGGAACCGGGGAGCTGTTTTTT.

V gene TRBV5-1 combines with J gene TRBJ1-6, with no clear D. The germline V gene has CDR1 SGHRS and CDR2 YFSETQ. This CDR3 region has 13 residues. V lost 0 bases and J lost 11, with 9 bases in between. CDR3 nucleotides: TGCGCCAGCAGCTTGGAGGACGGAGCACCCCTCCACTTT. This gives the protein CASSLEDGAPLHF.

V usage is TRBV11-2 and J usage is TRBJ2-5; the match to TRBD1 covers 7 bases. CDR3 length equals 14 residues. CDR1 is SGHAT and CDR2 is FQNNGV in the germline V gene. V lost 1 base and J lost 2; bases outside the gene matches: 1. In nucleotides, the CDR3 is TGTGCCAGCAGCTTAGCGGGACAGCAAGAGACCCAGTACTTC. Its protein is CASSLAGQQETQYF. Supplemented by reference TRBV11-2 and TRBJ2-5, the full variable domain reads EAGVAQSPRYKIIEKRQSVAFWCNPISGHATLYWYQQILGQGPKLLIQFQNNGVVDDSQLPKDRFSAERLKGVDSTLKIQPAKLEDSAVYLCASSLAGQQETQYFGPGTRLLVL.

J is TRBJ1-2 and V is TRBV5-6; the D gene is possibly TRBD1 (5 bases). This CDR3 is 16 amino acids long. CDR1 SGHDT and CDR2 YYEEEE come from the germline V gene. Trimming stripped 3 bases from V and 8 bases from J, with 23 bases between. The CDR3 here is CASSSPSRDSVQGYTF. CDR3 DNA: TGTGCCAGCAGCTCACCTTCTCGTGACAGTGTTCAAGGCTACACCTTC.